This entry lists 9 T cell receptor beta chains sequenced from one sample in a study of human versus mouse CDR3 diversity and MHC coevolution. Sequencing used immunoSEQ multiplex PCR; TCRdb keeps in-frame clones, though not all of them. This sample carries roughly 86,000 clones, roughly 95% of them seen once, and the ten largest clones take around 1.5%. Sequenced input: naive CD4+ T cells from blood. The sample's subset: CD45RO-negative CD62L-positive naive CD4 T cells. Every receptor here comes from a person between 30 and 69 years old in good health.

The chain employs TRBV19 and TRBJ2-3, with TRBD1 matching over 7 bases. This CDR3 spans 13 amino acids. The germline CDR1 and CDR2 sequences are LNHDA and SQIVND (reference sequence). After removal of 4 bases from V and 3 bases from J, the junction contained 1 base not matched to a gene. The CDR3, as DNA: TGTGCCAGTAGTAAGGGGGCAACAGATACGCAGTATTTT. Translating it yields CASSKGATDTQYF.

V is TRBV10-3 and J is TRBJ2-7; tentative D call: TRBD1 (6 bases). Trimming took off 0 bases at V and 0 bases at J, with 6 bases between the two ends. This CDR3 has 14 amino acids. Germline CDR1 ENHRY, CDR2 SYGVKD. CDR3 in amino acids: CAISESTGSYEQYF. As DNA, the CDR3 is TGTGCCATCAGTGAGTCGACAGGCTCCTACGAGCAGTACTTC.

This clone has just one count. The V and J genes are TRBV4-2 and TRBJ1-5; 7 positions match TRBD1. Trimming took 1 base from V and 7 from J; bases not matched to a gene: 7. Germline values: CDR1 LGHNA, CDR2 YNFKEQ. This CDR3 contains 15 residues. CDR3 sequence (DNA): TGTGCCAGCAGCCAAGCCGACAGGGTAGGACAGCCCCAGCATTTT. This codes for CASSQADRVGQPQHF.

The chain has TRBV4-2 and TRBJ1-2; D gene ambiguous. Germline CDR1 LGHNA, CDR2 YNFKEQ. The CDR3 totals 13 residues. Trimming shortened V by 0 bases and J by 5 bases, and 7 bases separated the two germline ends. The CDR3 sequence is CASSQEREYGYTF. CDR3 bases: TGTGCCAGCAGCCAAGAGCGGGAATATGGCTACACCTTC.

V usage is TRBV5-1 and J usage is TRBJ2-1, with 11 bases that match TRBD2. The J segment lost 2 bases and the V segment lost 1 base, leaving 2 bases of the junction unmatched. The CDR3 extends over 16 amino acids. Germline V gene lookup returns CDR1 SGHRS and CDR2 YFSETQ. DNA of the CDR3: TGCGCCAGCAGCTTGACACTAGCGGGGGCCTACAATGAGCAGTTCTTC. Protein product: CASSLTLAGAYNEQFF.

V usage is TRBV28 and J usage is TRBJ2-7; 11 bases align to TRBD2. CDR3 length equals 15 residues. J lost 4 bases, V lost 3 bases, and 5 bases had no gene match. Per germline, CDR1 MDHEN and CDR2 SYDVKM. Here the CDR3 DNA reads TGTGCCAGCAGTTTGGATAGCGGGAGGGGGTACGAGCAGTACTTC. Protein product: CASSLDSGRGYEQYF.

This chain joins TRBV28 and TRBJ2-7; the match to TRBD2 covers 14 bases. Germline CDR1 reads MDHEN; CDR2 reads SYDVKM. CDR3 length: 18 amino acids. Trimming took 3 bases from V and 4 from J; bases not matched to a gene: 11. The CDR3 region is CASSFLGTSGGTSYEQYF. The CDR3 DNA sequence: TGTGCCAGCAGTTTCCTCGGGACTAGCGGGGGAACCTCGTACGAGCAGTACTTC.

This rearrangement joins TRBV6-4 to TRBJ2-1, with D possibly being TRBD2 (5 bases). Between the trimmed V and J ends, which lost 2 bases and 2 bases, there was a span of 10 bases. Germline CDR1 is MRHNA and CDR2 is SNTAGT. This CDR3 is 15 amino acids long. In DNA, the CDR3 is TGTGCCAGCAGTGACGGGAGTACAGCCTACAATGAGCAGTTCTTC. Amino acid sequence: CASSDGSTAYNEQFF.

This clone has more than one count but fewer than ten. V gene TRBV7-8 combines with J gene TRBJ2-1; 8 bases agree with TRBD2. The V and J ends lost 4 bases and 6 bases, in that order; junction bases with no gene match: 5. Germline V gene lookup returns CDR1 SGHVS and CDR2 FQNEAQ. The length of the CDR3 is 14 residues. CDR3 bases: TGTGCCAGCAGCTCAGGACTAGCCAGCAATGAGCAGTTCTTC. This encodes CASSSGLASNEQFF.